The 14 T cell receptor beta chains in this list originate from one sample, sequenced in a study of cytomegalovirus exposure and HLA in healthy donors. Vbeta (60) and Jbeta (13) primers were used in the PCR. The protocol was immunoSEQ multiplex PCR, while the TCRdb copy is restricted to in-frame clones and leaves out a portion. The table has about 130,000 clones, about 71% seen once. The specimen was PBMCs. The receptor source for this set is a woman aged 45-65 years in good health and CMV-seronegative.

V usage is TRBV4-2 and J usage is TRBJ2-1, with D perhaps matching TRBD2 (5 bases). There are 14 residues in the CDR3. Germline V gene sequence: CDR1 LGHNA, CDR2 YNFKEQ. The V end lost 0 bases, the J end lost 9 bases, and 12 bases lay between the germline ends. The CDR3, as DNA: TGTGCCAGCAGCCAAGAAAGCCTAGCCGGTGAGCAGTTCTTC. This translates into CASSQESLAGEQFF.

V is TRBV7-2 and J is TRBJ2-7; D is unresolved. Deletions cut 0 bases from V and 7 bases from J, with 4 bases between. CDR1 and CDR2 (germline): SGHTA, FQGNSA. The CDR3 is made up of 11 amino acids. CDR3 DNA: TGTGCCAGCAGCTTAGCGCAGGAGCAGTACTTC. Translated, it gives CASSLAQEQYF.

The J gene is TRBJ1-2, the V gene TRBV6-5, with a possible D match to TRBD1 (5 bases). V shed 5 bases and J shed 1 base, with 14 bases lying between them. The CDR3 is 15 residues long. From germline, CDR1 is MNHEY and CDR2 SVGAGI. The CDR3 bases are TGTGCCAGCAGTCGATACTCACAGGATAACTATGGCTACACCTTC. Its translation: CASSRYSQDNYGYTF.

This chain links TRBV28 with TRBJ1-4; D possibly corresponds to TRBD1 (5 bases). Per germline, CDR1 MDHEN and CDR2 SYDVKM. Trimming removed 7 bases at V and 8 bases at J, with 11 bases between. The CDR3 is made up of 12 amino acids. The chain's CDR3 is CASTGGREKLFF. As DNA, the CDR3 is TGTGCCAGCACGGGGGGAAGGGAAAAACTGTTTTTT.

CDR3 in DNA: TGTGCCAGTAGACAGGTGGAGAACACTGAAGCTTTCTTT. It is translated as CASRQVENTEAFF. The gene calls are TRBV19 and TRBJ1-1; perhaps TRBD1 as D (5 bases). The CDR3 has 13 amino acids. The V gene lost 6 bases and the J gene lost 1 base, with 9 bases spanning the gap. The germline CDR1 and CDR2 sequences are LNHDA and SQIVND (reference sequence).

CDR3 in amino acids: CASSPSTGGYEQYF. Written as DNA, the CDR3 is TGTGCCAGCAGTCCTTCGACAGGGGGCTACGAGCAGTACTTC. V is TRBV28 and J is TRBJ2-7, with 9 bases lining up with TRBD1. CDR1 and CDR2 from the germline V gene are MDHEN and SYDVKM. The ends lost 5 bases at V and 3 bases at J; junction bases unmatched: 5. The CDR3 sequence is 14 residues long.

The chain joins TRBV7-2 to TRBJ2-2; tentative D call: TRBD1 (5 bases). Trimming took 1 base from V and 4 from J, leaving 10 bases between them. Germline CDR1 SGHTA, CDR2 FQGNSA. The CDR3 totals 15 residues. CDR3 nucleotides: TGTGCCAGCAGCTTAGGACAGAGCCGCACCGGGGAGCTGTTTTTT. This translates into CASSLGQSRTGELFF.

The chain uses TRBV15 and TRBJ2-1; TRBD2 aligns across 10 bases. V shed 0 bases, J shed 8 bases, and the junction held 7 bases outside the gene matches. The germline CDR1 and CDR2 sequences are LNHNV and YYDKDF (reference sequence). This CDR3 has 16 residues. The CDR3 nucleotides are TGTGCCACCAGCAGAGATAGGGCTAGCGGGAGCTATGAGCAGTTCTTC. Its translation is CATSRDRASGSYEQFF. Supplemented by reference TRBV15 and TRBJ2-1, the full variable domain reads DAMVIQNPRYQVTQFGKPVTLSCSQTLNHNVMYWYQQKSSQAPKLLFHYYDKDFNNEADTPDNFQSRRPNTSFCFLDIRSPGLGDTAMYLCATSRDRASGSYEQFFGPGTRLTVL.

The rearrangement links TRBV5-1 to TRBJ2-1, with no clear D. This CDR3 is 13 amino acids long. The V gene lost 0 bases and the J gene lost 10 bases, with 11 bases spanning the gap. Per germline, CDR1 SGHRS and CDR2 YFSETQ. The CDR3 reads CASSLGPDGEQFF. CDR3 sequence (DNA): TGCGCCAGCAGCTTGGGACCTGACGGGGAGCAGTTCTTC.

This clone was counted only a few times. The rearrangement uses TRBV19 and TRBJ2-1; 7 bases map to TRBD1. Germline values: CDR1 LNHDA, CDR2 SQIVND (reference sequence). Germline trimming cut 7 bases from V and 4 bases from J; bases unmatched to any gene: 7. The CDR3 sequence is 14 residues long. CDR3 DNA sequence: TGTGCCAGTACAGCAGGGGGTGGGTACAATGAGCAGTTCTTC. Encoded protein: CASTAGGGYNEQFF.

The chain has TRBV7-9 and TRBJ2-7, with D possibly being TRBD1 (6 bases). Germline V gene lookup returns CDR1 SEHNR and CDR2 FQNEAQ (reference sequence). Deletions cut 2 bases from V and 6 bases from J, with 20 bases between. The CDR3 sequence is 16 residues long. CDR3 region: CASSLLPSGHTSEQYF. CDR3 in DNA: TGTGCCAGCAGCTTACTTCCTTCGGGACATACGTCCGAGCAGTACTTC.

This clone was counted a few times. This rearrangement joins TRBV5-1 to TRBJ2-7; TRBD1 might be the D (5 bases). V was cut by 3 bases and J by 4 bases, with 5 bases left in between. This CDR3 has 11 residues. Per the germline V gene, CDR1 is SGHRS and CDR2 is YFSETQ. As DNA, the CDR3 is TGCGCCAGCAGCTACAGGTACGAGCAGTACTTC. It translates to CASSYRYEQYF.

The chain has TRBV11-2 and TRBJ1-1; D is undetermined. The CDR3 totals 13 residues. Germline V gene data show CDR1 as SGHAT and CDR2 as FQNNGV. V was cut by 5 bases and J by 0 bases, with 7 bases left in between. The chain's CDR3 is CASSTSLNTEAFF. DNA for the CDR3: TGTGCCAGCAGCACGAGCCTGAACACTGAAGCTTTCTTT.

This clone was observed a few times. The J gene is TRBJ2-7, the V gene TRBV5-5, with D uncertain. From germline, CDR1 is SGHKS and CDR2 YYEKEE (reference sequence). The V end lost 0 bases, the J end lost 3 bases, and 7 bases lay between the germline ends. This CDR3 contains 13 residues. As DNA, the CDR3 is TGTGCCAGCAGCTTGGGTTTAAACTACGAGCAGTACTTC. Translation gives CASSLGLNYEQYF.